The rows below give T cell receptor beta chains drawn from one sample of a study of technical replicates of blood from a few donors. The assay was immunoSEQ multiplex PCR, and TCRdb's table has in-frame clones only and misses some. Of about 75,000 clones detected, about 89% appear once; the ten largest clones hold over 4%. The specimen sequenced was PBMCs. The receptors shown here come from a human donor in good health. Some clones in this sample may be carry-over from other donors' samples. CDR3s include the opening cysteine and the closing phenylalanine or tryptophan. D genes are given only for firm matches. Size tells how often a clone was seen (once, few, many) or the class of an expanded clone, and some rows leave it out.

CDR3 DNA,CDR3 protein,clone size,J gene,V gene,D gene
TGTGCCAGCAGTCTCGCGGGGGGGCAGGCCTACGAGCAGTACTTC,CASSLAGGQAYEQYF,.,TRBJ2-7,TRBV6-5,TRBD2
TGTGCCAGCAGCTTAGGATTGGCTAGCGAGCAGTACTTC,CASSLGLASEQYF,once,TRBJ2-7,TRBV7-2,.
TGTGCCAGCAGCCCCCAACAGAATGAAAAACTGTTTTTT,CASSPQQNEKLFF,.,TRBJ1-4,TRBV7-2,.
TGTGCCAGCACCAAGACTAGCAGCAATGAGCAGTTCTTC,CASTKTSSNEQFF,.,TRBJ2-1,TRBV6-5,TRBD2
TGCGCCAGCAGCCCAGGGACAGGGTTGCTGAAACAAGAGACCCAGTACTTC,CASSPGTGLLKQETQYF,.,TRBJ2-5,TRBV5-1,TRBD1
TGCGCCAGCAGCCAAGGGGGACGGGGGGGCGGCTATGGCTACACCTTC,CASSQGGRGGGYGYTF,.,TRBJ1-2,TRBV4-1,.
TGTGCCAGCAGTGAAGCGAATCAAGGCCGGGGGTATGGCTACACCTTC,CASSEANQGRGYGYTF,.,TRBJ1-2,TRBV2,.
TGTGCCAGCAGTTACACTAGCGGGACTTACAATGAGCAGTTCTTC,CASSYTSGTYNEQFF,.,TRBJ2-1,TRBV6-5,TRBD2
TGTGCCAGCAGCCAAGATTGGGTCGTGGACAGGGGCTACGAGCAGTACTTC,CASSQDWVVDRGYEQYF,.,TRBJ2-7,TRBV4-2,TRBD1
TGTGCCAGCAGCCCAGAGGGGACAGGGTATACTGAAGCTTTCTTT,CASSPEGTGYTEAFF,.,TRBJ1-1,TRBV13,TRBD1
TGTGCCAGCAGCTTACAGGGGGCCGCTAATGAAAAACTGTTTTTT,CASSLQGAANEKLFF,.,TRBJ1-4,TRBV5-6,TRBD1
TGTGCCAGCAGTGACCACGCGGGACAGGGGGTCGAAAGTGCTGGCTACACCTTC,CASSDHAGQGVESAGYTF,.,TRBJ1-2,TRBV6-1,TRBD1
TGTGCCAGCTCACCCCAGGGGGCGGGCGGTACGCAGTATTTT,CASSPQGAGGTQYF,.,TRBJ2-3,TRBV18,TRBD1
TGCGCCAGCAGCCAATTGCTGGGCCCCTACGAGCAGTACTTC,CASSQLLGPYEQYF,.,TRBJ2-7,TRBV4-1,.
TGTGCCAGCAGCTTGGGGCTAGACACAGATACGCAGTATTTT,CASSLGLDTDTQYF,.,TRBJ2-3,TRBV5-6,.
TGCGCCAGCAGCCAAGGACTGGGGGGTCAAAACTATGGCTACACCTTC,CASSQGLGGQNYGYTF,.,TRBJ1-2,TRBV4-3,.
TGTGCCAGCAGATATGAGTCCAATCAGCCCCAGCATTTT,CASRYESNQPQHF,.,TRBJ1-5,TRBV6-5,.
TGTGCCAGCAGTACCAGGGCTCTACAAGAGACCCAGTACTTC,CASSTRALQETQYF,.,TRBJ2-5,TRBV2,.
TGTGCCAGCAGCGCCACTAGCGGGAGCAACTCCTACGAGCAGTACTTC,CASSATSGSNSYEQYF,.,TRBJ2-7,TRBV5-4,TRBD2
TGTGCCAGCAGCCCCCCGGGACTAGCGGGGGGAGCCTACAATGAGCAGTTCTTC,CASSPPGLAGGAYNEQFF,.,TRBJ2-1,TRBV7-2,TRBD2
TGTGCCAGCAGAAAAACAGGCCTGGGGCGCACAGATACGCAGTATTTT,CASRKTGLGRTDTQYF,.,TRBJ2-3,TRBV6-4,.
TGTGCCAGCAGTTTATCGGCCGAATATGGCTACACCTTC,CASSLSAEYGYTF,.,TRBJ1-2,TRBV27,.
TGTGCCAGCAGCTTGGGCCTGATGGTCTTTAACAGGGATATGGACTATGGCTACACCTTC,CASSLGLMVFNRDMDYGYTF,.,TRBJ1-2,TRBV7-6,.
TGTGCCAGCAGTGAGACAGGGCTTAGGGAGACCCAGTACTTC,CASSETGLRETQYF,.,TRBJ2-5,TRBV6-1,TRBD1
TGTGCCAGTAGTATAGCGCAAGCGAGTCGGAATGAGCAGTTCTTC,CASSIAQASRNEQFF,.,TRBJ2-1,TRBV19,.
TGCGCCAGCAGCGGGGAGCTAGTCAGCGAGCAGTACTTC,CASSGELVSEQYF,.,TRBJ2-7,TRBV5-1,.
TGTGCCAGCTCTCTCGACACCAGGGCTCCTGAAGCTTTCTTT,CASSLDTRAPEAFF,.,TRBJ1-1,TRBV18,.
TGCGCCAGCAGCTCGACAGGGGGCTACAATGAGCAGTTCTTC,CASSSTGGYNEQFF,.,TRBJ2-1,TRBV5-1,TRBD1
TGTGCCAGCAGTTCACCGACTACCCCAGATACGCAGTATTTT,CASSSPTTPDTQYF,.,TRBJ2-3,TRBV7-2,.
TGTGCCTGGAGTGTAGGACTAGTGTCGGAGACCCAGTACTTC,CAWSVGLVSETQYF,.,TRBJ2-5,TRBV30,TRBD2
TGCAGCGTTATCGACAGGAGCACAGATACGCAGTATTTT,CSVIDRSTDTQYF,.,TRBJ2-3,TRBV29-1,.
TGTGCCAGCAGTTACTCGGAGTACAATGAGCAGTTCTTC,CASSYSEYNEQFF,.,TRBJ2-1,TRBV6-5,.
TGTGCCAGCAGTTACACCACCGGGACTGTGCCTACCGAGCAGTACTTC,CASSYTTGTVPTEQYF,.,TRBJ2-7,TRBV6-5,.
TGTGCCAGCAGTTTAGAAGGCGCTAAGGGGGCGTTTGGGGCCAACGTCCTGACTTTC,CASSLEGAKGAFGANVLTF,.,TRBJ2-6,TRBV27,TRBD1
TGTGCCAGCAGATTCAGACTAGCGGGGGAAGTAGGGGAGACCCAGTACTTC,CASRFRLAGEVGETQYF,once,TRBJ2-5,TRBV27,TRBD2
TGTGCCAGCAGTGAGTACCTCCTGAGCTCCTACGAGCAGTACTTC,CASSEYLLSSYEQYF,.,TRBJ2-7,TRBV2,.
TGTGCCAGCACCTCCCCCGGACAGGGGGCCTTCTACTATGGCTACACCTTC,CASTSPGQGAFYYGYTF,.,TRBJ1-2,TRBV28,TRBD1
TGCGCCAGCAGCCCCAGACAGGACACTGAAGCTTTCTTT,CASSPRQDTEAFF,few,TRBJ1-1,TRBV4-1,.
TGTGCCAGCAGTTTATATCCGCCGCGGCAAACTGCAGATACGCAGTATTTT,CASSLYPPRQTADTQYF,.,TRBJ2-3,TRBV28,.
TGTGCCAGCACTCTTGGAAACACCATATATTTT,CASTLGNTIYF,.,TRBJ1-3,TRBV6-5,.
TGCGCCAGCAGCTGGGCGGGGGCGAACACCGGGGAGCTGTTTTTT,CASSWAGANTGELFF,.,TRBJ2-2,TRBV5-1,TRBD2
TGTGCCAGCTCACCACCGGGGGGGAATTCACCCCTCCACTTT,CASSPPGGNSPLHF,.,TRBJ1-6,TRBV18,.
TGTGCCAGCAGTTTTGAGGTCAGCTCCTACAATGAGCAGTTCTTC,CASSFEVSSYNEQFF,.,TRBJ2-1,TRBV6-5,.
TGTGCCAGCAGCTTAGGACAGGGAACATACTATGGCTACACCTTC,CASSLGQGTYYGYTF,once,TRBJ1-2,TRBV5-4,TRBD1
TGCGCCAGCAGCAACGGACAGGGGTTGAACACTGAAGCTTTCTTT,CASSNGQGLNTEAFF,once,TRBJ1-1,TRBV5-1,TRBD1
TGCGCCAGCAGCTTACAGGGGGAGACCCAGTACTTC,CASSLQGETQYF,.,TRBJ2-5,TRBV5-1,TRBD1
TGCGCCAGCATTCGGAGATCCTACGAGCAGTACTTC,CASIRRSYEQYF,.,TRBJ2-7,TRBV4-3,.
TGTGCCAGCAGTCTCGACGGAGCCTACGAGCAGTACTTC,CASSLDGAYEQYF,.,TRBJ2-7,TRBV6-1,.
TGCGCCAGCAGCACACGAACAGACGGGGGGTTAGTCACCAATGAGCAGTTCTTC,CASSTRTDGGLVTNEQFF,once,TRBJ2-1,TRBV4-3,TRBD2
TGCAGCGTTGAAGATAGCGGGGTACGCTACACCTTC,CSVEDSGVRYTF,few,TRBJ1-2,TRBV29-1,.
TGTGCCAGCAGCAAAAGGTGGTCTAGCGGAAACAATGAGCAGTTCTTC,CASSKRWSSGNNEQFF,once,TRBJ2-1,TRBV21-1,.
TGTGCCAGCAGCCCGCATTTTCGGGGAGTCACCGGGGAGCTGTTTTTT,CASSPHFRGVTGELFF,.,TRBJ2-2,TRBV9,.
TGTGCCAGCAGCTTAGCCGGGGGTACCCAAGAGACCCAGTACTTC,CASSLAGGTQETQYF,.,TRBJ2-5,TRBV7-9,.